Detailed here is one TCR beta chain. The data derive from a study of blood T cells in healthy people across ages. It was with a sample-barcoded 5' primer and a J-beta primer mix that a second PCR of roughly 7 to 12 cycles was run. One entry per CDR3 protein, called by TCRdb with MiXCR from the 5' RACE reads. The profile shows some 800,000 distinct CDR3 sequences, 20% to 25% of them singletons. Trimming took 1 base from V and 2 from J, leaving 11 bases between them. The CDR3 has 15 amino acids. CDR1 and CDR2 (germline): MGHRA, YSYEKL. These data were likewise used in another study, on T cells of mothers and their children.

This TCR derives from a boy younger than 18 in good health. Sequenced material: blood. The chain is built from TRBV4-1 and TRBJ1-2; unclear D gene. The DNA of the CDR3 is TGCGCCAGCAGCCAAGTAGAGACGGAGAACTATGGCTACACCTTC. It specifies CASSQVETENYGYTF.